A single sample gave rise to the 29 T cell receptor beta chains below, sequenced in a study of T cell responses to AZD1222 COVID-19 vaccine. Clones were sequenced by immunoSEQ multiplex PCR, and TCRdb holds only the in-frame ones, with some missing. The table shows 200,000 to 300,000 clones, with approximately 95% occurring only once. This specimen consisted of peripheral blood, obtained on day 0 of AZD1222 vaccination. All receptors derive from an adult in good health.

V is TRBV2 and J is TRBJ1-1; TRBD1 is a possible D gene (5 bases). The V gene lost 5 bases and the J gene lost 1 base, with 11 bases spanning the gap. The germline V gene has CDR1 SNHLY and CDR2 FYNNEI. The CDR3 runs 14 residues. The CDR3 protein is CASSRGQGNTEAFF. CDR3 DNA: TGTGCCAGCAGTCGCGGGCAGGGGAACACTGAAGCTTTCTTT.

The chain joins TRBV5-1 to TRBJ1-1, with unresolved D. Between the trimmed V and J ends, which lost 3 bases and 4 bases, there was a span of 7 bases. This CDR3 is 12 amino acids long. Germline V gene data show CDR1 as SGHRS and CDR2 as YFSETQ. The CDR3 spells CASSWAGTEAFF. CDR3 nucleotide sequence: TGCGCCAGCAGCTGGGCGGGCACTGAAGCTTTCTTT.

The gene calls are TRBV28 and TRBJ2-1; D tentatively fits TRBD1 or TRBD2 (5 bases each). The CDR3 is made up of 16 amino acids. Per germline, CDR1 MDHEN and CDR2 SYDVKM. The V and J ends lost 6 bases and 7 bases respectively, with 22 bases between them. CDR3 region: CASSPPGQGVINEQFF. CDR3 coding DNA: TGTGCCAGCAGCCCGCCAGGGCAGGGAGTTATAAATGAGCAGTTCTTC.

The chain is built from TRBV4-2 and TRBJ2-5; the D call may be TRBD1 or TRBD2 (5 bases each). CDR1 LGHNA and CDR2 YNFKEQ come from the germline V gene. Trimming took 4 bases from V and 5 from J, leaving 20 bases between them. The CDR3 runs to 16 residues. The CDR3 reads CASSRLSGPWGETQYF. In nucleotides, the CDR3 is TGTGCCAGCAGCCGGCTTTCGGGCCCCTGGGGGGAGACCCAGTACTTC.

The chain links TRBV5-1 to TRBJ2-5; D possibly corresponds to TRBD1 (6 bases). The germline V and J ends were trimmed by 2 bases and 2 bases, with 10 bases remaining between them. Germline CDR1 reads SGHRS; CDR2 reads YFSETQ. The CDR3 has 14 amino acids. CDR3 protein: CASSFRGQQETQYF. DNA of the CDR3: TGCGCCAGCAGCTTCCGTGGACAGCAAGAGACCCAGTACTTC.

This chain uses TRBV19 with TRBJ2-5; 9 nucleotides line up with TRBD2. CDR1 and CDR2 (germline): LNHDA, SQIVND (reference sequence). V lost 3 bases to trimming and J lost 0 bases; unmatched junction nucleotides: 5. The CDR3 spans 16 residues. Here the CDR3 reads CASSIRAGGYQETQYF. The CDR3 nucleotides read TGTGCCAGTAGTATCCGAGCGGGGGGTTACCAAGAGACCCAGTACTTC.

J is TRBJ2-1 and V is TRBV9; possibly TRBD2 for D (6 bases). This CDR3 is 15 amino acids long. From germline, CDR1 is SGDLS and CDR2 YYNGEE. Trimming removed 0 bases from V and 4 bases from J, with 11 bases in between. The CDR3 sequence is CASSVGGEPYNEQFF. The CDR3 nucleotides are TGTGCCAGCAGCGTAGGGGGGGAGCCTTACAATGAGCAGTTCTTC. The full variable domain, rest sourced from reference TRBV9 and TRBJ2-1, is DSGVTQTPKHLITATGQRVTLRCSPRSGDLSVYWYQQSLDQGLQFLIQYYNGEERAKGNILERFSAQQFPDLHSELNLSSLELGDSALYFCASSVGGEPYNEQFFGPGTRLTVL.

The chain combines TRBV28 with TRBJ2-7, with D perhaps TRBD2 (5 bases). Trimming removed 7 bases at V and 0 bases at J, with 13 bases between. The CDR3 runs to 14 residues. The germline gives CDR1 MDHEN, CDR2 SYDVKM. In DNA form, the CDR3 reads TGTGCCAGCAAAGGGAGCGGACTCTCCTACGAGCAGTACTTC. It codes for CASKGSGLSYEQYF.

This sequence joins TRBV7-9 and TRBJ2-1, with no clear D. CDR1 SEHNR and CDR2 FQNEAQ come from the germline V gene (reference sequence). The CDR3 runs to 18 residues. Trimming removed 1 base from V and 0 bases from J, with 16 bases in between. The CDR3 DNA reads TGTGCCAGCAGCTTAGGGATAGCCACCCATAGCTCCTACAATGAGCAGTTCTTC. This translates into CASSLGIATHSSYNEQFF.

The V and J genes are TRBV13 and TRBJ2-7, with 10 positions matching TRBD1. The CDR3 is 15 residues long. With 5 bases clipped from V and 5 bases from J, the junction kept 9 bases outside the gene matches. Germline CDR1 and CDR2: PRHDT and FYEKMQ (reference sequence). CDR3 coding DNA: TGTGCCAGCAGCCGGGGGGGACAGGGGTCGGACGAGCAGTACTTC. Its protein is CASSRGGQGSDEQYF.

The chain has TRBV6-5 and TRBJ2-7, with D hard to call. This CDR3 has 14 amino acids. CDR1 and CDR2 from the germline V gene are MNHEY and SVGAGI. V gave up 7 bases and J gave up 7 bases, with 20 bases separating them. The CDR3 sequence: CASTPGGGLGEQYF. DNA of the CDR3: TGTGCCAGCACCCCCGGTGGCGGCTTGGGGGAGCAGTACTTC.

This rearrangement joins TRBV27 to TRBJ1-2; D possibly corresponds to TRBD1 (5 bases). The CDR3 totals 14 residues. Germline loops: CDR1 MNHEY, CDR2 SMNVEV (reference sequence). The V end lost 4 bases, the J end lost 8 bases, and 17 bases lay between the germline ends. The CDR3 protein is CASSSQPGRDGYTF. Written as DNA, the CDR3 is TGTGCCAGCAGTTCCCAGCCTGGGAGGGACGGCTACACCTTC.

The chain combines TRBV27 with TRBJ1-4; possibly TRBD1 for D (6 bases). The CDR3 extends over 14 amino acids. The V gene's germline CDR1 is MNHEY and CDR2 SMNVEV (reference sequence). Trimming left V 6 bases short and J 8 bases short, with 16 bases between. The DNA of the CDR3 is TGTGCCAGCAGATATTCAGGGGACACCGAAAAACTGTTTTTT. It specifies CASRYSGDTEKLFF.

This chain's CDR3 is CASSEDEQFF. In nucleotides, the CDR3 is TGCGCCAGCAGTGAGGATGAGCAGTTCTTC. This chain links TRBV10-1 with TRBJ2-1; unclear D gene. The CDR3 has 10 residues. V shed 2 bases and J shed 8 bases, with 1 base lying between them. Germline CDR1 and CDR2: WNHNN and SYGVQD (reference sequence).

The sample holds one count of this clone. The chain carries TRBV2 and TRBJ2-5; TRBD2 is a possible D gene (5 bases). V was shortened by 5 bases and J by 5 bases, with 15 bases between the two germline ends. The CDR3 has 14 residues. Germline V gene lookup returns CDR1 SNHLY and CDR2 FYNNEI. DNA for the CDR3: TGTGCCAGCAGTAAAGACGGGGTCGGGGAGACCCAGTACTTC. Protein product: CASSKDGVGETQYF.

The CDR3 reads CASSYRINQPQHF. In nucleotides, the CDR3 is TGTGCCAGCAGTTACCGGATCAATCAGCCCCAGCATTTT. The chain recombines TRBV6-2 or TRBV6-3 with TRBJ1-5; D gene uncertain. V was clipped by 2 bases and J by 3 bases, with 5 bases between them. The CDR3 is 13 residues long. Germline values: CDR1 MNHEY, CDR2 SVGEGT.

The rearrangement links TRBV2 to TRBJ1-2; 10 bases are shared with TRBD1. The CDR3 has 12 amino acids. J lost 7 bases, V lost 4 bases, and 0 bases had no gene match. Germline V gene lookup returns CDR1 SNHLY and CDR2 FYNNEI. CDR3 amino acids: CASSGDRGGYTF. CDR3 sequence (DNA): TGTGCCAGCAGTGGGGACAGGGGTGGCTACACCTTC.

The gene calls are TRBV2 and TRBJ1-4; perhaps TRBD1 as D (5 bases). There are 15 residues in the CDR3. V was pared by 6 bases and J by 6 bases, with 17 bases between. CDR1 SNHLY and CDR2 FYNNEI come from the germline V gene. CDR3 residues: CASSLLAGVDEKLFF. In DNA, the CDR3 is TGTGCCAGCAGCCTGCTCGCGGGGGTGGATGAAAAACTGTTTTTT.

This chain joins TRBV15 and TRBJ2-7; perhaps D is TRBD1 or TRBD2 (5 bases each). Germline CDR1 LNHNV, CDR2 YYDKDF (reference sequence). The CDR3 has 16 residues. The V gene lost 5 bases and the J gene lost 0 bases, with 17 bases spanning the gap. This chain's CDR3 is CATSPAVGVFSYEQYF. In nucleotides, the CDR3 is TGTGCCACCAGCCCCGCGGTGGGGGTCTTCTCCTACGAGCAGTACTTC.

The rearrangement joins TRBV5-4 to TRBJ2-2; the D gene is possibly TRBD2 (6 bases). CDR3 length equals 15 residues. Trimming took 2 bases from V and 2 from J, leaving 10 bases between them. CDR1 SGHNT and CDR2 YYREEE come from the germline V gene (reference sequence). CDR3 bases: TGTGCCAGCAGCTTAACTAGCATAAACACCGGGGAGCTGTTTTTT. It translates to CASSLTSINTGELFF. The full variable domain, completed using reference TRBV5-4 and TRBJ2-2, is ETGVTQSPTHLIKTRGQQVTLRCSSQSGHNTVSWYQQALGQGPQFIFQYYREEENGRGNFPPRFSGLQFPNYSSELNVNALELDDSALYLCASSLTSINTGELFFGEGSRLTVL.

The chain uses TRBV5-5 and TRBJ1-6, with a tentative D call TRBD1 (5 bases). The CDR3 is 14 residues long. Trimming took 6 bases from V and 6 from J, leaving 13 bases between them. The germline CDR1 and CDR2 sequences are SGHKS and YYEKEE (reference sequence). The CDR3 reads CASTISGSNSPLHF. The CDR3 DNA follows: TGTGCCAGCACCATTTCAGGGAGTAATTCACCCCTCCACTTT.

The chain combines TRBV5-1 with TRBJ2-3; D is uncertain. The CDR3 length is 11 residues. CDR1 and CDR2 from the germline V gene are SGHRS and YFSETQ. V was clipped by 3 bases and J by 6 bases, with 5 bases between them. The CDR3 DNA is TGCGCCAGCAGCTGGGATGATACGCAGTATTTT. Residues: CASSWDDTQYF.

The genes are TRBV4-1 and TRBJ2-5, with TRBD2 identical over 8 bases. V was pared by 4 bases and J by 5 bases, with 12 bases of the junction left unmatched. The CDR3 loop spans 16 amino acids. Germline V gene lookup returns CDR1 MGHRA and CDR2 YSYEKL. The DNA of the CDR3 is TGCGCCAGCAGCCCCCCCGGGCTAGCGGGCGAGGAGACCCAGTACTTC. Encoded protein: CASSPPGLAGEETQYF.

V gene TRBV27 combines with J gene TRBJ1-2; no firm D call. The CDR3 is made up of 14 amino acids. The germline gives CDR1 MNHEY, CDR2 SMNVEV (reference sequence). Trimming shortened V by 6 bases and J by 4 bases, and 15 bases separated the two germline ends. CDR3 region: CASSDRAASYGYTF. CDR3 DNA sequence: TGTGCCAGCAGCGATCGGGCCGCCTCCTATGGCTACACCTTC.

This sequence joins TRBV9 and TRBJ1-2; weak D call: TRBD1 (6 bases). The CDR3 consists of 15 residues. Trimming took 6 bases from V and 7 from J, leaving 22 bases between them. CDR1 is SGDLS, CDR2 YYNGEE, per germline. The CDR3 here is CASTRSLAGGSGYTF. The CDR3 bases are TGTGCCAGCACCAGGTCCTTGGCTGGGGGCTCTGGCTACACCTTC.

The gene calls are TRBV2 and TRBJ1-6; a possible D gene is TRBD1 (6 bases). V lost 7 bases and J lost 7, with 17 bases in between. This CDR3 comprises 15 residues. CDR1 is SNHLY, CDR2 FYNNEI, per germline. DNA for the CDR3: TGTGCCAGCATCTTGACCGGGGGCGTCAATTCACCCCTCCACTTT. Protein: CASILTGGVNSPLHF.

The CDR3 reads CASSEAHGGSSGNTIYF. CDR3 DNA sequence: TGTGCCAGCAGTGAAGCGCACGGCGGCTCCTCTGGAAACACCATATATTTT. This rearrangement joins TRBV6-1 to TRBJ1-3; D not certain. V lost 0 bases and J 0 bases, leaving 12 bases between the germline ends. The germline CDR1 and CDR2 sequences are MNHNS and SASEGT. The CDR3 loop spans 17 amino acids.

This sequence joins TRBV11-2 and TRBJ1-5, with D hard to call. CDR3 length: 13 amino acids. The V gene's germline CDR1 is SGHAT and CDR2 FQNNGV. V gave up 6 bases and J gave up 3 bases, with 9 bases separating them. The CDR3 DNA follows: TGTGCCAGCAGGAAGGGCCTCAATCAGCCCCAGCATTTT. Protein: CASRKGLNQPQHF. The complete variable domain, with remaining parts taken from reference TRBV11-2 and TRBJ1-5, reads EAGVAQSPRYKIIEKRQSVAFWCNPISGHATLYWYQQILGQGPKLLIQFQNNGVVDDSQLPKDRFSAERLKGVDSTLKIQPAKLEDSAVYLCASRKGLNQPQHFGDGTRLSIL.

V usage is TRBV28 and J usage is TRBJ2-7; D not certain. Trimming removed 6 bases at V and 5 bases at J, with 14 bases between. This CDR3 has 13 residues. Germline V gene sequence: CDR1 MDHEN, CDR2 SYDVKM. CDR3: CASRPSGRDEQYF. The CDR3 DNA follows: TGTGCCAGCAGGCCATCAGGACGGGACGAGCAGTACTTC.